Listed here are 16 T cell receptor beta chains from one sample, sequenced in a study of shared T cell receptors in the human thymus (dated by TCRdb to the early 2020s). The library was produced with the immunoSEQ multiplex PCR assay. Imported from immuneACCESS, the table was reduced by TCRdb to in-frame sequences with V and J called. These copies leave out some clones; in studies compared against another copy, an unresolved V gene accounts for under half, and the cause of the remainder is not known. Within this sample are some 660,000 clones, with roughly 86% of them counted one time only. Together, the top ten hold 0.009% to 0.0095% of the sample. This sample was shared with a second study, whose subject was human thymus T cells.

The source material was thymocytes. These receptors were collected from a boy younger than two with a congenital heart defect. Donor details come from another sample of the same person, matched by shared clones.

The chain recombines TRBV27 with TRBJ2-3, with 14 bases identical to TRBD2. The junction had 11 bases not matched to a gene; V was cut back by 5 bases and J by 1 base. This CDR3 is 19 amino acids long. CDR1 is MNHEY, CDR2 SMNVEV, per germline (reference sequence). The CDR3 region is CASSVPGTSGSGGTDTQYF. DNA for the CDR3: TGTGCCAGCAGTGTACCCGGGACTAGCGGGAGCGGCGGCACAGATACGCAGTATTTT.

The chain couples TRBV14 to TRBJ1-6, with TRBD1 as a possible D gene (6 bases). The CDR3 runs to 15 residues. Trimming removed 6 bases at V and 10 bases at J, with 19 bases between. In germline, CDR1 is SGHDN, CDR2 FVKESK. CDR3 coding DNA: TGTGCCAGCAGGCAGGACAGCTCCTCTCTCTCACCCCTCCACTTT. Encoded protein: CASRQDSSSLSPLHF. The variable domain in full, completed from reference TRBV14 and TRBJ1-6, reads EAGVTQFPSHSVIEKGQTVTLRCDPISGHDNLYWYRRVMGKEIKFLLHFVKESKQDESGMPNNRFLAERTGGTYSTLKVQPAELEDSGVYFCASRQDSSSLSPLHFGNGTRLTVT.

This chain joins TRBV6-5 and TRBJ2-3; 7 bases line up with TRBD2. CDR1 is MNHEY, CDR2 SVGAGI, per germline. With 4 bases clipped from V and 6 bases from J, the junction kept 13 bases outside the gene matches. This CDR3 is 16 amino acids long. CDR3 protein: CASSCPSGAGRDTQYF. The CDR3 DNA follows: TGTGCCAGCAGTTGCCCTTCGGGAGCGGGAAGGGATACGCAGTATTTT.

V and J are TRBV27 and TRBJ1-2, with D perhaps TRBD1 (5 bases). Trimming removed 5 bases from V and 6 bases from J, with 16 bases in between. CDR1 MNHEY and CDR2 SMNVEV come from the germline V gene (reference sequence). CDR3 length equals 14 residues. The CDR3, as DNA: TGTGCCAGCAGTGCAAGCGGGGCATGGGATGGCTACACCTTC. It encodes CASSASGAWDGYTF.

The V and J genes are TRBV5-1 and TRBJ1-2; 8 positions agree with TRBD1. Germline lookup yields CDR1 SGHRS and CDR2 YFSETQ. With V trimmed by 2 bases and J by 6 bases, 12 bases remained unmatched. The CDR3 consists of 16 residues. The CDR3 reads CASSFRDRLRGDGYTF. The CDR3 nucleotides are TGCGCCAGCAGCTTCCGGGACAGGTTGAGAGGGGATGGCTACACCTTC.

The V and J genes are TRBV27 and TRBJ2-1; 11 nucleotides line up with TRBD2. The CDR3 totals 15 residues. V lost 0 bases, J lost 7 bases, and 2 bases stayed unmatched. Germline CDR1 is MNHEY and CDR2 is SMNVEV (reference sequence). CDR3 protein: CASSLSRLAGNEQFF. In nucleotides, the CDR3 is TGTGCCAGCAGTTTATCAAGACTAGCGGGGAATGAGCAGTTCTTC.

This sequence joins TRBV30 and TRBJ2-7; 7 bases align to TRBD1. This CDR3 has 13 amino acids. J was trimmed by 2 bases and V by 3 bases; bases with no gene match: 4. CDR1 is GTSNPN and CDR2 is SVGIG in the germline V gene (reference sequence). The CDR3 region is CAWSHRGPYEQYF. The CDR3 region has the DNA TGTGCCTGGAGCCACAGGGGCCCCTACGAGCAGTACTTC.

This rearrangement joins TRBV28 to TRBJ2-7, with D possibly TRBD1 on 5 matching bases. The V gene's germline CDR1 is MDHEN and CDR2 SYDVKM. The CDR3 totals 14 residues. V lost 3 bases to trimming and J lost 0 bases, with 9 bases between them. This CDR3 reads CASSFQGISYEQYF. CDR3 nucleotide sequence: TGTGCCAGCAGTTTCCAGGGCATCTCCTACGAGCAGTACTTC.

The genes are TRBV10-3 and TRBJ1-3; the D is unclear. Trimming removed 5 bases from V and 0 bases from J, with 14 bases in between. CDR1 is ENHRY and CDR2 is SYGVKD in the germline V gene. This CDR3 comprises 16 residues. CDR3 DNA sequence: TGTGCCATCAGTCCCAGAACCCAAAGCTCTGGAAACACCATATATTTT. The encoded protein is CAISPRTQSSGNTIYF.

The chain has TRBV5-4 and TRBJ2-5, with 8 positions matching TRBD1. The last part of the DNA fits TRBJ2-7 better; the J call may be wrong. CDR1 is SGHNT, CDR2 YYREEE, per germline (reference sequence). The CDR3 covers 17 residues. CDR3 bases: TGTGCCAGCAGCCCCCACCCCCGGGACAGGCCGACCTACGAGCAGTACTTC. Encoded protein: CASSPHPRDRPTYEQYF.

The J gene is TRBJ2-2, the V gene TRBV27; 9 nucleotides align to TRBD2. V trimming: 7 bases; J trimming: 7 bases; junction bases outside the gene matches: 22. Germline V gives CDR1 MNHEY, CDR2 SMNVEV (reference sequence). The CDR3 runs to 19 residues. In DNA, the CDR3 is TGTGCCAGCACCCACTTAGCGGGAGCAGGGTCGGGATGGAGCGGGGAGCTGTTTTTT. Translating gives CASTHLAGAGSGWSGELFF.

The gene calls are TRBV19 and TRBJ2-1, with 9 positions matching TRBD2. V was clipped by 2 bases and J by 5 bases; unmatched bases: 1. The germline V gene encodes CDR1 LNHDA and CDR2 SQIVND (reference sequence). The CDR3 has 14 residues. CDR3 region: CASSIPSGDNEQFF. In nucleotides, the CDR3 is TGTGCCAGTAGTATACCTAGCGGGGACAATGAGCAGTTCTTC.

This clone was seen just once. V usage is TRBV14 and J usage is TRBJ1-4; the D gene is possibly TRBD1 (6 bases). Germline lookup yields CDR1 SGHDN and CDR2 FVKESK. The CDR3 loop spans 14 amino acids. V lost 4 bases and J 5 bases, leaving 11 bases between the germline ends. The CDR3 spells CASSRWDKNEKLFF. CDR3 coding DNA: TGTGCCAGCAGCCGCTGGGACAAAAATGAAAAACTGTTTTTT.

V and J are TRBV28 and TRBJ2-5; TRBD2 aligns across 7 bases. Germline loops: CDR1 MDHEN, CDR2 SYDVKM. The CDR3 has 16 residues. Trimming at V came to 5 bases and at J to 4 bases, leaving 13 bases not matched to a gene. The CDR3 spells CASSASDPREGETQYF. The CDR3 region has the DNA TGTGCCAGCAGTGCCTCCGACCCCAGGGAGGGAGAGACCCAGTACTTC.

The V and J genes are TRBV11-2 and TRBJ1-1; D is possibly TRBD1 (6 bases). Trimming removed 0 bases from V and 1 base from J, with 9 bases in between. The CDR3 extends over 15 amino acids. Germline-derived CDR1 and CDR2 are SGHAT and FQNNGV. The CDR3 region is CASSLERGTNTEAFF. DNA for the CDR3: TGTGCCAGCAGCTTAGAGAGGGGGACGAACACTGAAGCTTTCTTT. Variable domain in full (rest from reference TRBV11-2 and TRBJ1-1): EAGVAQSPRYKIIEKRQSVAFWCNPISGHATLYWYQQILGQGPKLLIQFQNNGVVDDSQLPKDRFSAERLKGVDSTLKIQPAKLEDSAVYLCASSLERGTNTEAFFGQGTRLTVV.

This clone was seen just once. The chain has TRBV7-2 and TRBJ2-5; tentatively, D is TRBD1 (5 bases). Germline values: CDR1 SGHTA, CDR2 FQGNSA. The CDR3 length is 21 residues. V was pared by 0 bases and J by 4 bases, with 30 bases between. CDR3 nucleotide sequence: TGTGCCAGCAGCTTAGCCTCGCCTATGGGGCTAGACAATACCTCGGGAGAGACCCAGTACTTC. As protein: CASSLASPMGLDNTSGETQYF.